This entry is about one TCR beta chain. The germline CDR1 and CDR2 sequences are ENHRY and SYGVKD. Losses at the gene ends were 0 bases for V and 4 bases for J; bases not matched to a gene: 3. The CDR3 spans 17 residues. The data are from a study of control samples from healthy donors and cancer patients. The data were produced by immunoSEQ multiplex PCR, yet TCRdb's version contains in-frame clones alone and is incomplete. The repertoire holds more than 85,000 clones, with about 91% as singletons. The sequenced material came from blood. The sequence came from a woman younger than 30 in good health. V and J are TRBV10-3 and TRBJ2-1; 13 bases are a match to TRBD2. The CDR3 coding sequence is TGTGCCATCAGTGAGTCGATGGGACTAGCGGGGTACAATGAGCAGTTCTTC. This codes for CAISESMGLAGYNEQFF.